These 20 T cell receptor beta chains originate from one sample sequenced in a study of shared clonotypes between healthy human individuals. Assay used: immunoSEQ multiplex PCR; TCRdb lists only in-frame clones, some missing. The sample carries around 550,000 clones, 85% to 95% recorded once. Naive CD8 cells lacked CD45RO, underwent positive selection for CCR7 and left out terminally differentiated effector memory CD45RA+ cells. Sequenced material: naive CD8+ T cells sorted from blood. These receptors were collected from a young woman in good health.

The genes are TRBV5-1 and TRBJ1-2; 7 bases match TRBD1. Trimming took 7 bases from V and 0 from J; bases not matched to a gene: 3. This CDR3 has 13 residues. Germline V lookup: CDR1 SGHRS, CDR2 YFSETQ. The CDR3 bases are TGCGCCAGCCGGGACAGTCCTAACTATGGCTACACCTTC. It codes for CASRDSPNYGYTF.

The chain employs TRBV5-6 and TRBJ2-7; TRBD2 might be the D (5 bases). This CDR3 is 15 amino acids long. V dropped 0 bases and J dropped 2 bases, with 12 bases sitting between them. Germline V gene sequence: CDR1 SGHDT, CDR2 YYEEEE. The CDR3, as DNA: TGTGCCAGCAGCTTGGCCACTTTCGGGACCTACGAGCAGTACTTC. Its protein product is CASSLATFGTYEQYF.

The chain joins TRBV6-1 to TRBJ2-7; 9 nucleotides agree with TRBD1. Germline V gene lookup returns CDR1 MNHNS and CDR2 SASEGT. V dropped 6 bases and J dropped 0; count of bases not matched to a gene: 15. This CDR3 has 18 amino acids. CDR3 sequence: CASSESGTGIALSYEQYF. CDR3 nucleotides: TGTGCCAGCAGCGAATCCGGGACAGGGATTGCTCTCTCCTACGAGCAGTACTTC.

This clone was recorded once. V is TRBV4-2 and J is TRBJ2-4; weak D call: TRBD1 (6 bases). Trimming left V 0 bases short and J 2 bases short, with 14 bases between. This CDR3 comprises 17 residues. Germline loops: CDR1 LGHNA, CDR2 YNFKEQ. CDR3 coding DNA: TGTGCCAGCAGCCAAGAGGGGCCCTGGGGGCCCAAAAACATTCAGTACTTC. Its translation is CASSQEGPWGPKNIQYF.

The rearrangement joins TRBV4-1 to TRBJ1-5; the D is unclear. The V gene lost 0 bases and the J gene lost 3 bases, with 12 bases spanning the gap. The CDR3 sequence is 16 residues long. Germline CDR1 reads MGHRA; CDR2 reads YSYEKL. The CDR3 sequence: CASSQDAADLNQPQHF. The CDR3 region has the DNA TGCGCCAGCAGCCAAGATGCGGCAGACCTCAATCAGCCCCAGCATTTT.

This clone has a handful of counts. The chain uses TRBV5-1 and TRBJ1-2, with 9 bases lining up with TRBD1. V lost 0 bases to trimming and J lost 8 bases; unmatched junction nucleotides: 5. The germline V gene has CDR1 SGHRS and CDR2 YFSETQ. The CDR3 runs 14 residues. The DNA for the CDR3 is TGCGCCAGCAGCTTGGCACAGGGGGCCAGCGGCTACACCTTC. This sequence encodes CASSLAQGASGYTF. Variable domain in full (rest from reference TRBV5-1 and TRBJ1-2): KAGVTQTPRYLIKTRGQQVTLSCSPISGHRSVSWYQQTPGQGLQFLFEYFSETQRNKGNFPGRFSGRQFSNSRSEMNVSTLELGDSALYLCASSLAQGASGYTFGSGTRLTVV.

The chain recombines TRBV19 with TRBJ2-7, with D possibly TRBD1 on 6 matching bases. This CDR3 comprises 15 residues. Germline V gene lookup returns CDR1 LNHDA and CDR2 SQIVND (reference sequence). Trimming removed 5 bases at V and 3 bases at J, with 17 bases between. CDR3 region: CASSLTDRPIYEQYF. CDR3 DNA sequence: TGTGCCAGTAGTTTAACCGACAGGCCAATCTACGAGCAGTACTTC.

V is TRBV29-1 and J is TRBJ2-7, with a tentative D call TRBD2 (5 bases). V shed 3 bases and J shed 2 bases, with 14 bases lying between them. The CDR3 loop spans 14 amino acids. From germline, CDR1 is SQVTM and CDR2 ANQGSEA. CDR3 in amino acids: CSVEIGDSPYEQYF. CDR3 coding DNA: TGCAGCGTTGAGATCGGGGATAGTCCCTACGAGCAGTACTTC.

V usage is TRBV28 and J usage is TRBJ1-4; D perhaps matches TRBD1 (5 bases). The CDR3 sequence is 15 residues long. V was cut by 6 bases and J by 0 bases, with 11 bases left in between. Germline V gene lookup returns CDR1 MDHEN and CDR2 SYDVKM. In DNA, the CDR3 is TGTGCCAGCAGCAGGGCGGGGACAACTAATGAAAAACTGTTTTTT. Translation gives CASSRAGTTNEKLFF.

The chain couples TRBV18 to TRBJ1-2; D remains ambiguous. Germline V CDR1 and CDR2: KGHSH, LQKENI. This CDR3 is 16 amino acids long. Trimming left V 0 bases short and J 3 bases short, with 14 bases between. The CDR3 DNA follows: TGTGCCAGCTCACCACCGAGAATTTCCGTCGACTATGGCTACACCTTC. Protein: CASSPPRISVDYGYTF.

This sequence joins TRBV28 and TRBJ2-7; TRBD2 matches 12 bases. There are 13 residues in the CDR3. Looked up from germline, CDR1 is MDHEN and CDR2 is SYDVKM. V lost 7 bases to trimming and J lost 4 bases; unmatched junction nucleotides: 2. For the CDR3, the DNA is TGTGCCAGCACTAGCGGGAGGGGTTACGAGCAGTACTTC. It codes for CASTSGRGYEQYF.

The V and J genes are TRBV4-1 and TRBJ2-1; 9 nucleotides match TRBD1. The CDR3 loop spans 17 amino acids. V was pared by 0 bases and J by 4 bases, with 7 bases of the junction left unmatched. Germline CDR1 MGHRA, CDR2 YSYEKL. DNA for the CDR3: TGCGCCAGCAGCCAAGACAGTACGGGACAGGGATACAATGAGCAGTTCTTC. Protein: CASSQDSTGQGYNEQFF.

The V call is TRBV7-9, the J call TRBJ1-3; TRBD1 matches at 7 bases. Germline CDR1 is SEHNR and CDR2 is FQNEAQ (reference sequence). This CDR3 is built from 17 residues. With 2 bases clipped from V and 0 bases from J, the junction kept 7 bases outside the gene matches. In DNA form, the CDR3 reads TGTGCCAGCAGCTTACCCGGGACAGAGCCCTCTGGAAACACCATATATTTT. The encoded protein is CASSLPGTEPSGNTIYF.

The CDR3 DNA is TGCGCCAGCAGCTTGGGACAGGGAGCCAATCAGCCCCAGCATTTT. Protein product: CASSLGQGANQPQHF. The V gene is TRBV5-1, the J gene TRBJ1-5, with 7 positions matching TRBD1. This CDR3 has 15 residues. J lost 3 bases, V lost 0 bases, and 3 bases had no gene match. The V gene's germline CDR1 is SGHRS and CDR2 YFSETQ.

This chain links TRBV19 with TRBJ2-1, with 8 bases lining up with TRBD2. Germline V gene lookup returns CDR1 LNHDA and CDR2 SQIVND (reference sequence). V was pared by 3 bases and J by 3 bases, with 4 bases of the junction left unmatched. The CDR3 consists of 15 residues. For the CDR3, the DNA is TGTGCCAGTAGTATGGACCGGGAGGGCTACAATGAGCAGTTCTTC. The encoded protein is CASSMDREGYNEQFF.

The V gene is TRBV20-1, the J gene TRBJ1-2; 9 bases align to TRBD1. Germline V lookup: CDR1 DFQATT, CDR2 SNEGSKA (reference sequence). The CDR3 runs 11 residues. CDR3 sequence: CNLQGAFKDTF. CDR3 in DNA: TGCAACTTACAGGGGGCGTTCAAGGACACCTTC.

The rearrangement joins TRBV5-1 to TRBJ2-3; tentative D call: TRBD1 (6 bases). Germline values: CDR1 SGHRS, CDR2 YFSETQ. CDR3 size: 17 residues. With 2 bases removed from V and 0 bases from J, the gap between germline ends came to 16 bases. The CDR3 region has the DNA TGCGCCAGCAGCTTATTACAGGGTCTCGGCAGCACAGATACGCAGTATTTT. Protein sequence: CASSLLQGLGSTDTQYF. The variable domain in full, completed from reference TRBV5-1 and TRBJ2-3, reads KAGVTQTPRYLIKTRGQQVTLSCSPISGHRSVSWYQQTPGQGLQFLFEYFSETQRNKGNFPGRFSGRQFSNSRSEMNVSTLELGDSALYLCASSLLQGLGSTDTQYFGPGTRLTVL.

Regarding this clone: This same CDR3 is encoded by further DNA sequences in the sample. This chain uses TRBV27 with TRBJ2-2; 8 bases are shared with TRBD2. The V gene's germline CDR1 is MNHEY and CDR2 SMNVEV (reference sequence). The CDR3 consists of 15 residues. After removal of 2 bases from V and 2 bases from J, the junction contained 1 base not matched to a gene. The CDR3 loop is CASSLLAGNTGELFF. The CDR3 DNA sequence: TGTGCCAGCAGTTTACTAGCGGGTAACACCGGGGAGCTGTTTTTT.

The chain uses TRBV27 and TRBJ2-7; 9 bases are a match to TRBD2. Per the germline V gene, CDR1 is MNHEY and CDR2 is SMNVEV (reference sequence). This CDR3 region has 16 residues. With 1 base clipped from V and 5 bases from J, the junction kept 9 bases outside the gene matches. Written as DNA, the CDR3 is TGTGCCAGCAGTTTATTGCTCGCGGGAGGGTCCCACGAGCAGTACTTC. This encodes CASSLLLAGGSHEQYF.

This chain uses TRBV6-1 with TRBJ2-7; TRBD2 aligns across 11 bases. Germline values: CDR1 MNHNS, CDR2 SASEGT. V shed 7 bases and J 4 bases; nucleotides not matched to a gene: 6. The CDR3 sequence is 14 residues long. In DNA form, the CDR3 reads TGTGCCAGCAACCTGGGACTAGCGGCGTACGAGCAGTACTTC. Translated: CASNLGLAAYEQYF.